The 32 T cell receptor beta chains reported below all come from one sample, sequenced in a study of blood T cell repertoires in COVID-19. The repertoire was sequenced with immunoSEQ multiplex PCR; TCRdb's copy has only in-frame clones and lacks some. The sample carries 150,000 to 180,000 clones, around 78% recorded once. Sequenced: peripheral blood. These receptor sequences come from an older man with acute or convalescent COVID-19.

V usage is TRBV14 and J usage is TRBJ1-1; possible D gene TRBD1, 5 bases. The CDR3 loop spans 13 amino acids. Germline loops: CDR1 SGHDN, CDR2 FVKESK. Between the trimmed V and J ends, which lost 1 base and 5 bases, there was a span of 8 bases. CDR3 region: CASSQVGGTEAFF. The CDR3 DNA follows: TGTGCCAGCAGCCAAGTTGGGGGGACTGAAGCTTTCTTT.

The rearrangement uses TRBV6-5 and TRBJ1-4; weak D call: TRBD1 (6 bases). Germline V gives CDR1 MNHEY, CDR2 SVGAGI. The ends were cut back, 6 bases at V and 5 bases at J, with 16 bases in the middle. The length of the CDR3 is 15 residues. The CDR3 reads CASSPTRGGNEKLFF. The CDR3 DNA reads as TGTGCCAGCAGCCCGACCAGGGGTGGGAATGAAAAACTGTTTTTT.

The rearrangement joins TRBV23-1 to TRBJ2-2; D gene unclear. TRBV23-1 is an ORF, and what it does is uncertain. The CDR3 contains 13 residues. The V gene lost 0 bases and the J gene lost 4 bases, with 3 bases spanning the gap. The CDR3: CASSQSGTGELFF. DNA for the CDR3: TGCGCCAGCAGTCAATCCGGCACCGGGGAGCTGTTTTTT.

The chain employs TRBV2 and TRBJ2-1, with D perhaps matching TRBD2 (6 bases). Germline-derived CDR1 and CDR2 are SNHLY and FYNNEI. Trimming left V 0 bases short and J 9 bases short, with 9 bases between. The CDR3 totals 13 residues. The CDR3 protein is CASSEAAGGEQFF. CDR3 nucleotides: TGTGCCAGCAGTGAAGCGGCCGGGGGTGAGCAGTTCTTC.

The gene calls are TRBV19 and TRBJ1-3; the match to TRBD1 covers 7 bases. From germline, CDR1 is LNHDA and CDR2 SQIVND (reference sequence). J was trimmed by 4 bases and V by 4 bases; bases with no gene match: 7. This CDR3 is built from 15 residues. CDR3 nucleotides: TGTGCCAGTAGTACACCCGGGACAGCAGGAAACACCATATATTTT. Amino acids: CASSTPGTAGNTIYF.

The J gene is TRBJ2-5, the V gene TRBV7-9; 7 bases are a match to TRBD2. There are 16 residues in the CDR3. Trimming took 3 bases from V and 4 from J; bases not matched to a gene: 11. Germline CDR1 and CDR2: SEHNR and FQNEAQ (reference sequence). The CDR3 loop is CASSFTWGGRAETQYF. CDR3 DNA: TGTGCCAGCAGCTTCACCTGGGGGGGAAGAGCAGAGACCCAGTACTTC.

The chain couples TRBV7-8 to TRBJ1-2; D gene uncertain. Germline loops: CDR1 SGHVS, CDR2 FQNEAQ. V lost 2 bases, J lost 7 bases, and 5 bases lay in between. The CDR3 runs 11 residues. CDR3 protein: CASSLISGYTF. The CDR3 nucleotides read TGTGCCAGCAGCTTAATCTCTGGCTACACCTTC.

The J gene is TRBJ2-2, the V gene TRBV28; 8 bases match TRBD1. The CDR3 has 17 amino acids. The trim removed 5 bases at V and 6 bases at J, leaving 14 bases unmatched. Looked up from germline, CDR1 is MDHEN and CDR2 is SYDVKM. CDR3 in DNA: TGTGCCAGCAGTAAGAGATTGACAGGGGTTGTTGCCGGGGAGCTGTTTTTT. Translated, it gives CASSKRLTGVVAGELFF.

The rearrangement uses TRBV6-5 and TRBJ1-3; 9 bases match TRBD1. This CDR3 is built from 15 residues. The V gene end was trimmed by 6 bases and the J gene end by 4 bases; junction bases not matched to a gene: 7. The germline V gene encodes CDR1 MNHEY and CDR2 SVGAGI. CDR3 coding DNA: TGTGCCAGCAGAGCACAGGGGGCGTCCGGAAACACCATATATTTT. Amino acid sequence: CASRAQGASGNTIYF.

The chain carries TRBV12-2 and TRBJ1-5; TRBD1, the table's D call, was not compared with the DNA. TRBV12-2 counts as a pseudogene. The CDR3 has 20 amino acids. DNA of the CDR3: TGTGCAAGTCGCTTAGGGTACCCCGGGACAGGGGTTTATAGCAATCAGCCCCAGCATTTT. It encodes CASRLGYPGTGVYSNQPQHF.

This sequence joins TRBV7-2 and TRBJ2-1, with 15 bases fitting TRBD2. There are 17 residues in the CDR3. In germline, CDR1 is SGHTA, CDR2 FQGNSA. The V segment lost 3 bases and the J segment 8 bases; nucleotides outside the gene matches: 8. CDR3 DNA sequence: TGTGCCAGCAGCTTCCGACCGGGACTAGCGGGGGGTCATGAGCAGTTCTTC. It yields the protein CASSFRPGLAGGHEQFF.

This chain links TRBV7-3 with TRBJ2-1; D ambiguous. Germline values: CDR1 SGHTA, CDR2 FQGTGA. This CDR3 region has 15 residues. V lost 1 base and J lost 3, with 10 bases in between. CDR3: CASSLNSADYNEQFF. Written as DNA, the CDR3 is TGTGCCAGCAGCTTAAACAGTGCAGACTACAATGAGCAGTTCTTC.

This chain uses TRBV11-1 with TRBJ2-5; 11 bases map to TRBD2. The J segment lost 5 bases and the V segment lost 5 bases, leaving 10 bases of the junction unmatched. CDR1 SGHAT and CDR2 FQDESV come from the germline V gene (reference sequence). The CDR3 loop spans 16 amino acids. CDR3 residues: CASSPRVASGGETQYF. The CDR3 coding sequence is TGTGCCAGCAGCCCTAGGGTTGCTAGCGGGGGGGAGACCCAGTACTTC.

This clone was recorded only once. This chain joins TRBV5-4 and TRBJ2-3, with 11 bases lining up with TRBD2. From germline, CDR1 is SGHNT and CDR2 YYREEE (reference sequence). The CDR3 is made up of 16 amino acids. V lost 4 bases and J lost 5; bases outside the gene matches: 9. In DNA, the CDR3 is TGTGCCAGCAGCCTACTAGCGGGGGCGGGTGGAGATACGCAGTATTTT. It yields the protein CASSLLAGAGGDTQYF.

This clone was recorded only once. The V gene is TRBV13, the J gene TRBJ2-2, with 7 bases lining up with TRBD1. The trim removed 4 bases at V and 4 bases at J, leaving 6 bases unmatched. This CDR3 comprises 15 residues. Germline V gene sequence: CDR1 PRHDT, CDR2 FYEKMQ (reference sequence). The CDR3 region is CASSSTGAGTGELFF. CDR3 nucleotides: TGTGCCAGCAGCTCAACAGGGGCCGGCACCGGGGAGCTGTTTTTT.

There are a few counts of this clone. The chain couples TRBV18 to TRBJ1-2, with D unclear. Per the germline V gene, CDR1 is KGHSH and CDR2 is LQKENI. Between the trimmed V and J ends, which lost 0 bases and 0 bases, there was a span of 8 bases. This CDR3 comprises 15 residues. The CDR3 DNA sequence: TGTGCCAGCTCACCACCGGCAGGCTCTAACTATGGCTACACCTTC. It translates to CASSPPAGSNYGYTF.

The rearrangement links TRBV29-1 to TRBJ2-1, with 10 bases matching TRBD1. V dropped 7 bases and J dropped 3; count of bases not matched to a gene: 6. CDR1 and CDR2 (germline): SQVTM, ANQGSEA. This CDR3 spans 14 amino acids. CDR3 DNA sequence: TGCAGCGGTGGGGACAGGGGACACTACAATGAGCAGTTCTTC. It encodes CSGGDRGHYNEQFF.

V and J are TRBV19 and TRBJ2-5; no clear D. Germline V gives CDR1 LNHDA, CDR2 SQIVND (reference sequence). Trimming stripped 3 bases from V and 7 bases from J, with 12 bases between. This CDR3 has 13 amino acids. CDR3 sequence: CASSIVPGGTQYF. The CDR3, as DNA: TGTGCCAGTAGTATTGTCCCGGGTGGGACCCAGTACTTC.

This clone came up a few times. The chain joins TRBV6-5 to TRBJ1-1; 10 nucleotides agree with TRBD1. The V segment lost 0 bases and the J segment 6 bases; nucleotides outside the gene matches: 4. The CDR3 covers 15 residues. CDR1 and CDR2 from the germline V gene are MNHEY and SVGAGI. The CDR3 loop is CASSYSIGQGAEAFF. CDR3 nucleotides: TGTGCCAGCAGTTACTCGATAGGACAGGGGGCTGAAGCTTTCTTT.

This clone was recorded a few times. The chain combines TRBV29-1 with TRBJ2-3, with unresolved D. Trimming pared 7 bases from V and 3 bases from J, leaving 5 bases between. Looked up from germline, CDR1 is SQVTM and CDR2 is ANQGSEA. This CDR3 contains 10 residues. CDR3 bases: TGCAGCGCTCTGACAGATACGCAGTATTTT. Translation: CSALTDTQYF.

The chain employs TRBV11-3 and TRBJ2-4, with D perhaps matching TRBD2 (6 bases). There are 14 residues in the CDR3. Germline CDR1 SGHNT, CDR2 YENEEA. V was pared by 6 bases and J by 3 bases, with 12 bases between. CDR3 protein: CASSTRRGKNIQYF. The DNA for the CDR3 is TGTGCCAGCAGTACACGGAGGGGCAAAAACATTCAGTACTTC.

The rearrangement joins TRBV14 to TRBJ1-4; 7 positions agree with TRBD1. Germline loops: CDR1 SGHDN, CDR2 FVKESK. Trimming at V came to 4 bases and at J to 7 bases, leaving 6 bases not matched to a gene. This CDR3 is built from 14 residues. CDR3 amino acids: CASSPLGQPEKLFF. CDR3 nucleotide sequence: TGTGCCAGCAGCCCGTTGGGACAGCCTGAAAAACTGTTTTTT.

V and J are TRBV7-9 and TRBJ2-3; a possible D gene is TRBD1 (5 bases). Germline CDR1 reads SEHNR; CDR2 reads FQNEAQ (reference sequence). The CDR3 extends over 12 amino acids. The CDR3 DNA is TGTTCGTGGGGCTGGGATTCAGATACGCAGTATTTT. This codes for CSWGWDSDTQYF.

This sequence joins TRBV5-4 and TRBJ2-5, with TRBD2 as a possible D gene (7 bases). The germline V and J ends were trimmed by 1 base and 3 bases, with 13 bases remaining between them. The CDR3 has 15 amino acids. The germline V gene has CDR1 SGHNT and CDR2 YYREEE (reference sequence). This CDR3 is CASSLRSGGEETQYF. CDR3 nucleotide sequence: TGTGCCAGCAGCTTGCGATCGGGGGGCGAAGAGACCCAGTACTTC.

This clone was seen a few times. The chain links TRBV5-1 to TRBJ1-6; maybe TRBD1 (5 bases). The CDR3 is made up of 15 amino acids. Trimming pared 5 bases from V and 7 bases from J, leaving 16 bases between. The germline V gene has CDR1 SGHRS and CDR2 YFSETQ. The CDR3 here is CASRTTWGGNSPLHF. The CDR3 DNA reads TGCGCCAGCAGGACCACATGGGGCGGAAATTCACCCCTCCACTTT.

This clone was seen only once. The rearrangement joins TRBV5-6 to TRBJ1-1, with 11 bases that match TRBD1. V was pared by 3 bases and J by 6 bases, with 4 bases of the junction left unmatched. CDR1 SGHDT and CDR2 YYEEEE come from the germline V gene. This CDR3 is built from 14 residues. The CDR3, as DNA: TGTGCCAGCAGCTCGGGACAGGGGGGGCCTGAAGCTTTCTTT. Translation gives CASSSGQGGPEAFF.

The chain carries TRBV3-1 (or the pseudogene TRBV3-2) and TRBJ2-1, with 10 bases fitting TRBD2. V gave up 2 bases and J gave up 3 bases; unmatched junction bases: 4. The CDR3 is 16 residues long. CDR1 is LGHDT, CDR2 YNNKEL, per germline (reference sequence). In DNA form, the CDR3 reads TGTGCCAGCAGCCAACACCCTAGCGGGGGCTACAATGAGCAGTTCTTC. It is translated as CASSQHPSGGYNEQFF.

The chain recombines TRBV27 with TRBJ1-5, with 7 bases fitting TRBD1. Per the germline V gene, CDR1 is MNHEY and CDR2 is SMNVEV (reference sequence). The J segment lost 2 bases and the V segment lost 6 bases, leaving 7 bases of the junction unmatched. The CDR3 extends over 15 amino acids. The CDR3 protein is CASRPGGRRNQPQHF. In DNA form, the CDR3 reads TGTGCCAGCAGGCCAGGGGGGCGACGCAATCAGCCCCAGCATTTT.

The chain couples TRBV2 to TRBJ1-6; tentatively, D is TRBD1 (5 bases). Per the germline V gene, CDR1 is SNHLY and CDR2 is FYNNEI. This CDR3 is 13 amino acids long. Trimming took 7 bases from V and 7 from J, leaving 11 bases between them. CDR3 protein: CASKAGRNSPLHF. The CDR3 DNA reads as TGTGCCAGCAAGGCAGGGAGGAATTCACCCCTCCACTTT.

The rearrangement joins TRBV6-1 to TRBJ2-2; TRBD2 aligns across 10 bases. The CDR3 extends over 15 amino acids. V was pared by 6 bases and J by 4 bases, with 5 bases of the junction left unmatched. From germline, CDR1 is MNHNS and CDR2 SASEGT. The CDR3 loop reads CASRSGGAVTGELFF. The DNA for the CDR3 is TGTGCCAGCAGAAGCGGGGGGGCGGTCACCGGGGAGCTGTTTTTT.

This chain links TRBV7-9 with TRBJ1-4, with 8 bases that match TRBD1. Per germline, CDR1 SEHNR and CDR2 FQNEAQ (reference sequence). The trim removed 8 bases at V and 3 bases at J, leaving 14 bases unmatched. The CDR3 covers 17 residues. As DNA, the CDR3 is TGTGCCAGCCCGCCGGGGGGACAGGCTGCGCCTAATGAAAAACTGTTTTTT. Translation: CASPPGGQAAPNEKLFF.

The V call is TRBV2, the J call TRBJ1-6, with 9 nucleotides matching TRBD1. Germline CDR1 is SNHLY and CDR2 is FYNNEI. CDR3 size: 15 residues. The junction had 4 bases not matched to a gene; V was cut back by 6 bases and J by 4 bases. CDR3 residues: CASRAGTGYNSPLHF. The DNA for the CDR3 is TGTGCCAGCAGAGCCGGGACAGGGTATAATTCACCCCTCCACTTT.